This is a list of T cell receptor beta chains from one sample in a study of OX40 agonist ivuxolimab in advanced cancers. This table comes from immunoSEQ multiplex PCR, and its TCRdb copy is limited to in-frame clones, with some not included. The repertoire consists of some 21,000 clones, with approximately 77% occurring once and the leading ten covering 15% to 20%. The sequencing here drew on CD4+ or CD8+ T cells sorted from blood, taken in a trial of the OX40 agonist ivuxolimab. These receptors came from an adult with an advanced solid tumor such as melanoma, head and neck, liver or kidney cancer. Both conserved end residues are part of each CDR3. D genes are given only for firm matches. A clone size is listed for some rows: how often the clone was seen (once, few, many), or a class if it is expanded.

clone size: -; V gene: TRBV28; J gene: TRBJ2-2; D gene: -; CDR3 DNA: TGTGCCAGCAGCCCAGGGATCGGGGAGCTGTTTTTT; CDR3 protein: CASSPGIGELFF
clone size: -; V gene: TRBV20-1; J gene: TRBJ1-2; D gene: -; CDR3 DNA: TGCAGTGCTAGGGGGGACCACGCAGACACCTTC; CDR3 protein: CSARGDHADTF
clone size: -; V gene: TRBV13; J gene: TRBJ2-2; D gene: -; CDR3 DNA: TGTGCCAGCAGCTTAGGCGCCAGGGACACCGGGGAGCTGTTTTTT; CDR3 protein: CASSLGARDTGELFF
clone size: -; V gene: TRBV4-2; J gene: TRBJ1-5; D gene: -; CDR3 DNA: TGTGCCAGCAGCCAGGAAACAGGGATTAGCAATCAGCCCCAGCATTTT; CDR3 protein: CASSQETGISNQPQHF
clone size: -; V gene: TRBV4-3; J gene: TRBJ1-3; D gene: -; CDR3 DNA: TGCGCCAGCAGCCAAGACTCCTACGGGTCGAACACCATATATTTT; CDR3 protein: CASSQDSYGSNTIYF
clone size: -; V gene: TRBV30; J gene: TRBJ2-2; D gene: -; CDR3 DNA: TGTGCCTGTCCCAGGGACCCCACCGGGGAGCTGTTTTTT; CDR3 protein: CACPRDPTGELFF
clone size: few; V gene: TRBV6-8; J gene: TRBJ1-5; D gene: -; CDR3 DNA: TGTGCCAGCAGAGAGAACCCCGGGGGGCCCCAGCATTTT; CDR3 protein: CASRENPGGPQHF
clone size: -; V gene: TRBV5-8; J gene: TRBJ2-6; D gene: -; CDR3 DNA: TGTGCCAGCCAGCCTCATCATCCACAAAAGTCGGGCCAACGTCCTGACTTC; CDR3 protein: CASQPHHPQKSGQRPDF
clone size: -; V gene: TRBV7-9; J gene: TRBJ2-1; D gene: -; CDR3 DNA: TGTGCCAGCAGCTTAGATGAGCAGTTCTTC; CDR3 protein: CASSLDEQFF
clone size: -; V gene: TRBV5-6; J gene: TRBJ1-2; D gene: TRBD1; CDR3 DNA: TGTGCCAGCAGCCACGACAGGGTCCGCGGCTACACCTTC; CDR3 protein: CASSHDRVRGYTF
clone size: few; V gene: TRBV6-5; J gene: TRBJ2-1; D gene: -; CDR3 DNA: TGTGCCAGCAGTTACTCGGACAACAATGAGCAGTTCTTC; CDR3 protein: CASSYSDNNEQFF
clone size: -; V gene: TRBV27; J gene: TRBJ2-3; D gene: -; CDR3 DNA: TGTGCCAGCAGTTTATTTGGACCAGATACGCAGTATTTT; CDR3 protein: CASSLFGPDTQYF
clone size: -; V gene: TRBV6-5; J gene: TRBJ2-7; D gene: -; CDR3 DNA: TGTGCCAGCAGTTACTCGAAGGGGGCCTACGAGCAGTACTTC; CDR3 protein: CASSYSKGAYEQYF
clone size: -; V gene: TRBV7-2; J gene: TRBJ2-7; D gene: TRBD1; CDR3 DNA: TGTGCCAGCAGCCTGGACAGGGCGGGCTACGAGCAGTACTTC; CDR3 protein: CASSLDRAGYEQYF
clone size: -; V gene: TRBV7-3; J gene: TRBJ2-2; D gene: TRBD1; CDR3 DNA: TGTGCCAGCAGCTCTCAGGGGGCGGGCACCGGGGAGCTGTTTTTT; CDR3 protein: CASSSQGAGTGELFF